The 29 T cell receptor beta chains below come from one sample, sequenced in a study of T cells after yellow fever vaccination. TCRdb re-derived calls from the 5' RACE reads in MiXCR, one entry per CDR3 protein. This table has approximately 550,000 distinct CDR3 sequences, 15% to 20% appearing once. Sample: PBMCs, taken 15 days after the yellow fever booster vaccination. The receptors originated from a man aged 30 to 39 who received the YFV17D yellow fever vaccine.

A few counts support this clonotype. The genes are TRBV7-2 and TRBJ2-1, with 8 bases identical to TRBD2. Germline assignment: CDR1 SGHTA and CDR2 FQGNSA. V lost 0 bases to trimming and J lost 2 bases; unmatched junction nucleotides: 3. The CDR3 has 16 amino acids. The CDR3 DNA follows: TGTGCCAGCAGCTTAGCGTGGCGGGGGGCCTACAATGAGCAGTTCTTC. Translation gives CASSLAWRGAYNEQFF.

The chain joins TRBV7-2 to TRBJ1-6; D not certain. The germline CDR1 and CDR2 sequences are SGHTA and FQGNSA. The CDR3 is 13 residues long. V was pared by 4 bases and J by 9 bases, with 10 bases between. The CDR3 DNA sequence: TGTGCCAGCAGCTCCCGGTGGAGTTCACCCCTCCACTTT. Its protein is CASSSRWSSPLHF.

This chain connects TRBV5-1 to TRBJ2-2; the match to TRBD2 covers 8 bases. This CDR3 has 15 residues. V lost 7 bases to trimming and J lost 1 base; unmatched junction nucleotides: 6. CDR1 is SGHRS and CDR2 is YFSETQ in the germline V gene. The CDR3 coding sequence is TGCGCCAGCGGACCGGGACTAGAGAACACCGGGGAGCTGTTTTTT. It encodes CASGPGLENTGELFF.

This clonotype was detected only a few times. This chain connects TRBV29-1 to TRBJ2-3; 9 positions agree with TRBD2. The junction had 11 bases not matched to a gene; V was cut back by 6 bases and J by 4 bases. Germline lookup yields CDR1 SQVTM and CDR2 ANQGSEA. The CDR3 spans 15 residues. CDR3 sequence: CSVAESSGSADTQYF. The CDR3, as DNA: TGCAGCGTCGCGGAAAGTAGCGGGAGTGCAGATACGCAGTATTTT.

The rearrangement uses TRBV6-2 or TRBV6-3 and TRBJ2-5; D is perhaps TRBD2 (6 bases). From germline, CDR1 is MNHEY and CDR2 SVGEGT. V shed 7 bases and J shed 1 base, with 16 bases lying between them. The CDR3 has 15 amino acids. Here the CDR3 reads CASNVAGTSQETQYF. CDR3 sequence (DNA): TGTGCCAGCAATGTGGCGGGAACTAGCCAAGAGACCCAGTACTTC.

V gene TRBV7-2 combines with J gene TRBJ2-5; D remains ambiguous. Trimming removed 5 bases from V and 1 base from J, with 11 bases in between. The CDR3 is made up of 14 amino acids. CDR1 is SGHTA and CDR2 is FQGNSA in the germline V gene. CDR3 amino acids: CASSHRTVQETQYF. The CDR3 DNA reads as TGTGCCAGCAGCCATCGCACAGTCCAAGAGACCCAGTACTTC.

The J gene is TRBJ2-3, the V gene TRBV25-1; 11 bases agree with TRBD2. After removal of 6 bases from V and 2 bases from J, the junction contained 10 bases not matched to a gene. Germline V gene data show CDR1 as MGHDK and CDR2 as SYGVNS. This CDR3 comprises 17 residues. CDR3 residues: CASSGSGRAGNTDTQYF. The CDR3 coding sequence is TGTGCCAGCAGCGGTAGCGGGAGGGCCGGGAACACAGATACGCAGTATTTT. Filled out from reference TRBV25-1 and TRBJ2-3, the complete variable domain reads EADIYQTPRYLVIGTGKKITLECSQTMGHDKMYWYQQDPGMELHLIHYSYGVNSTEKGDLSSESTVSRIRTEHFPLTLESARPSHTSQYLCASSGSGRAGNTDTQYFGPGTRLTVL.

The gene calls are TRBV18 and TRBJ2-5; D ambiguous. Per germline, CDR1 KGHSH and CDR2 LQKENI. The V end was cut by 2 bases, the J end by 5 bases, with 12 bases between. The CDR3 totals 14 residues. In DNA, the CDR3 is TGTGCCAGCTCACCAAGGGATACGCGGGAGACCCAGTACTTC. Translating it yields CASSPRDTRETQYF.

The CDR3, as DNA: TGCAGTGCTACTAGACAAAGCTACGAGCAGTACTTC. Translation gives CSATRQSYEQYF. This chain links TRBV20-1 with TRBJ2-7; D uncertain. The germline CDR1 and CDR2 sequences are DFQATT and SNEGSKA (reference sequence). V lost 4 bases to trimming and J lost 3 bases, with 10 bases between them. The CDR3 has 12 residues.

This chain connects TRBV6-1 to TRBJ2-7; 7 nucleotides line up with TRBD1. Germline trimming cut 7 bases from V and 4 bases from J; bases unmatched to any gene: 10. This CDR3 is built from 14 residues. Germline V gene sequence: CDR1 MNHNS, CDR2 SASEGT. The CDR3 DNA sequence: TGTGCCAGCAATGCCGGGACAGAGCATTACGAGCAGTACTTC. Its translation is CASNAGTEHYEQYF.

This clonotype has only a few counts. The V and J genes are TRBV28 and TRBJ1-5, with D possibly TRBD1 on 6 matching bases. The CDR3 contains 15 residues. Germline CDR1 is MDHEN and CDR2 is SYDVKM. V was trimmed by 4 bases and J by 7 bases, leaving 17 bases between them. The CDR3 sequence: CASSWERGPGQPQHF. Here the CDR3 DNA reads TGTGCCAGCAGTTGGGAGCGGGGGCCAGGGCAGCCCCAGCATTTT.

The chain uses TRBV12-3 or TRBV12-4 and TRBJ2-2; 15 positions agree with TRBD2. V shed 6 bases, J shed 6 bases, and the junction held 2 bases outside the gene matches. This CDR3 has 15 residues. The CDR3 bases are TGTGCCAGCAGCGGGACTAGCGGGAGGCCCGGGGAGCTGTTTTTT. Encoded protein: CASSGTSGRPGELFF.

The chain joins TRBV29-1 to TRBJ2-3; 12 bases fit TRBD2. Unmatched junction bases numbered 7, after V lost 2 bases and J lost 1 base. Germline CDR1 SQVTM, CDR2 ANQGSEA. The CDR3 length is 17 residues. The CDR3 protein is CSVESLAGGPRTDTQYF. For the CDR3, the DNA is TGCAGCGTTGAATCCCTAGCGGGAGGGCCCCGCACAGATACGCAGTATTTT.

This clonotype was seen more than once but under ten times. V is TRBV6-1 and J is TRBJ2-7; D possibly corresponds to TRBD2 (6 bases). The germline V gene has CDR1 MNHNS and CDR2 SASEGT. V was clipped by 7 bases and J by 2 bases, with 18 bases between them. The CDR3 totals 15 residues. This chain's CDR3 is CASKPLVEGAYEQYF. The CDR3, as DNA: TGTGCCAGCAAACCGTTAGTGGAGGGAGCCTACGAGCAGTACTTC.

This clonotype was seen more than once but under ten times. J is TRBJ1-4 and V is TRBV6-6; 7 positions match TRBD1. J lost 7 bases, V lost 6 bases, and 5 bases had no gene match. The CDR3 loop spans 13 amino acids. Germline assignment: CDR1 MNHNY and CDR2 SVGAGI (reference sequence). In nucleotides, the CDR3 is TGTGCCAGCAGAAGGGGGCAGGTTGAAAAACTGTTTTTT. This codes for CASRRGQVEKLFF.

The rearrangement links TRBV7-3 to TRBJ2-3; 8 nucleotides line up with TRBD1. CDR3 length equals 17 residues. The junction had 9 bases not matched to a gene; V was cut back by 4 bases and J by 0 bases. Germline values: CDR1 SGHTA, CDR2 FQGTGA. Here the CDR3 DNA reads TGTGCCAGCAGCTCCGGACAGGGAGAGATTAGCACAGATACGCAGTATTTT. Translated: CASSSGQGEISTDTQYF.

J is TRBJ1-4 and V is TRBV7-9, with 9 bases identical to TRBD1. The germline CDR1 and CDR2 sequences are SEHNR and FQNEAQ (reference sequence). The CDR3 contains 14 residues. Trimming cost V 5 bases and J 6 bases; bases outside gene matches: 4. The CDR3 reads CASSRGTGYEKLFF. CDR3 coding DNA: TGTGCCAGCAGCCGCGGGACAGGGTATGAAAAACTGTTTTTT.

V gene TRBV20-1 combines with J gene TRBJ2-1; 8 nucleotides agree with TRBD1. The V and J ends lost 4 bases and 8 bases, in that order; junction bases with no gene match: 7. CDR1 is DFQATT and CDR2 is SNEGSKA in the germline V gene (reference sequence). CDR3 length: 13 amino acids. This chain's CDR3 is CSATEQGEDEQFF. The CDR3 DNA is TGCAGTGCTACGGAACAGGGGGAGGATGAGCAGTTCTTC.

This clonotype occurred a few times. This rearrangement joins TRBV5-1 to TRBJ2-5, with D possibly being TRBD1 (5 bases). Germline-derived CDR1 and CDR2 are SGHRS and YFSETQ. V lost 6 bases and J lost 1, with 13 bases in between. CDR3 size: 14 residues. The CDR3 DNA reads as TGCGCCAGCACATCCCAAGGGGCCCAAGAGACCCAGTACTTC. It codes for CASTSQGAQETQYF.

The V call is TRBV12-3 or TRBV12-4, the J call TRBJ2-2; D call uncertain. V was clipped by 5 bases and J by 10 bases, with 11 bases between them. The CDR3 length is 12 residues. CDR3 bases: TGTGCCAGCAGTCCCCACCGTAAGGAGCTGTTTTTT. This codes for CASSPHRKELFF.

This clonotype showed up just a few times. This CDR3 reads CASSFYSWRKMNTEAFF. CDR3 nucleotides: TGTGCCAGCAGTTTTTATTCTTGGCGGAAAATGAACACTGAAGCTTTCTTT. This chain uses TRBV12-3 or TRBV12-4 with TRBJ1-1; D uncertain. The CDR3 spans 17 residues. Trimming pared 3 bases from V and 0 bases from J, leaving 17 bases between.

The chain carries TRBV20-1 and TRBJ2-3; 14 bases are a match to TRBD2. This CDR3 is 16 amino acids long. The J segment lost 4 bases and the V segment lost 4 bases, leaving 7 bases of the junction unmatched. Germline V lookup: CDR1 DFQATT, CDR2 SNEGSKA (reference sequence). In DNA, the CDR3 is TGCAGTGCTACCCGCCCGGGACTAGCGGGAGCAGATACGCAGTATTTT. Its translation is CSATRPGLAGADTQYF.

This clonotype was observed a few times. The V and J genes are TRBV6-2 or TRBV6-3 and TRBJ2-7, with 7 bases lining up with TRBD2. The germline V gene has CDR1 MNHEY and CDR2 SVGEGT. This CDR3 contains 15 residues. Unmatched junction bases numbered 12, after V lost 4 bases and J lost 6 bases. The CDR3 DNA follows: TGTGCCAGCAGTTTAGGCGGGAGTAGTATGGGCGAGCAGTACTTC. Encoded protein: CASSLGGSSMGEQYF.

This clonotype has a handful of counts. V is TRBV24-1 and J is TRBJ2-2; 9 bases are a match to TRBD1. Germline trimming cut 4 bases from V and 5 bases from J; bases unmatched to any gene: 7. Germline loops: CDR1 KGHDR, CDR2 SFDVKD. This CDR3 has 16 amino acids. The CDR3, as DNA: TGTGCCACCAGTGACCCCGGGACAGGGCCAACCGGGGAGCTGTTTTTT. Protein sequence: CATSDPGTGPTGELFF.

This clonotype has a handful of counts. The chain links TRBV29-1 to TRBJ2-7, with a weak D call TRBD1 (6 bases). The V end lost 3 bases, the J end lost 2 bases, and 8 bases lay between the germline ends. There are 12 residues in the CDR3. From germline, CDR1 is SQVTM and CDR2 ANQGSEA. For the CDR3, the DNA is TGCAGCGTTGAGGACAGCCCCTACGAGCAGTACTTC. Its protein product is CSVEDSPYEQYF.

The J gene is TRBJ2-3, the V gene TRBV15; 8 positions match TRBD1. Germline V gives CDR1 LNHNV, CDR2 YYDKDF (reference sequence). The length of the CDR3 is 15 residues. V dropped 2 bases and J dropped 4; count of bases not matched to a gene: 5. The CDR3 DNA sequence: TGTGCCACCAGCAGAACGGACAGGGCGCCAGATACGCAGTATTTT. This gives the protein CATSRTDRAPDTQYF. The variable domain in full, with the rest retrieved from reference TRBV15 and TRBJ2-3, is DAMVIQNPRYQVTQFGKPVTLSCSQTLNHNVMYWYQQKSSQAPKLLFHYYDKDFNNEADTPDNFQSRRPNTSFCFLDIRSPGLGDTAMYLCATSRTDRAPDTQYFGPGTRLTVL.

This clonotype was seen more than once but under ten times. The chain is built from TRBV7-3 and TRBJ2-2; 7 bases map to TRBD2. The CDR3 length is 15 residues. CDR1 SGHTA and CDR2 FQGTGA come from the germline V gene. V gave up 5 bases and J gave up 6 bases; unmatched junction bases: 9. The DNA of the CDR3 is TGTGCCAGCAGCCCCTGGGCGGGAGAAGCCGGGGAGCTGTTTTTT. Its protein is CASSPWAGEAGELFF.

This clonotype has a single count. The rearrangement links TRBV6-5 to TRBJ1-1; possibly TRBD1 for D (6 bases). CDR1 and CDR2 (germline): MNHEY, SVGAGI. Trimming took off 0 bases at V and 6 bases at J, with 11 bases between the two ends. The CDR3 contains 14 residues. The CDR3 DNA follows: TGTGCCAGCAGTTACTCGAAAGGGGGGCCTGAAGCTTTCTTT. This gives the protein CASSYSKGGPEAFF.

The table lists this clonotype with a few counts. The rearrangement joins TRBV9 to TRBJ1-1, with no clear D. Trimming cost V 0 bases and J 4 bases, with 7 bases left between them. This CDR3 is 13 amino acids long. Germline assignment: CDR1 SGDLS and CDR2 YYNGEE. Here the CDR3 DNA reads TGTGCCAGCAGCGTAGATCGTCGCACTGAAGCTTTCTTT. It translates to CASSVDRRTEAFF.